The present T cell receptor beta chain was sequenced within a study of shared clonotypes between healthy human individuals. Study-wide results and limits: Generation of non-shared clonotypes was less probable than generation of clonotypes shared by all four donors. Clonotype sharing among donors likely depends on sequencing depth. The study generally estimated greater richness for naive than memory subsets.

The method was immunoSEQ multiplex PCR; TCRdb's version includes in-frame clones alone and lacks a portion of them. This sample has a few million clones, with around nine tenths found just once. Each sample came from a Caucasian adult donor living in Nashville, Tennessee. On this clone itself: Its antigen is not identified. Different DNA sequences within this sample yield the same CDR3.

This receptor was identified in a man between 18 and 35 years old in good health. Sequences were obtained from naive CD4+ T cells sorted from blood. The subset denotes: CD45RA+ positively selected.

As DNA, the CDR3 is TGTGCCTGGAGTCAGGACACTGAAGCTTTCTTT. Its translation is CAWSQDTEAFF. This chain links TRBV30 with TRBJ1-1; no clear D. The CDR3 runs to 11 residues. V was clipped by 2 bases and J by 3 bases, with 4 bases between them. CDR1 GTSNPN and CDR2 SVGIG come from the germline V gene (reference sequence).